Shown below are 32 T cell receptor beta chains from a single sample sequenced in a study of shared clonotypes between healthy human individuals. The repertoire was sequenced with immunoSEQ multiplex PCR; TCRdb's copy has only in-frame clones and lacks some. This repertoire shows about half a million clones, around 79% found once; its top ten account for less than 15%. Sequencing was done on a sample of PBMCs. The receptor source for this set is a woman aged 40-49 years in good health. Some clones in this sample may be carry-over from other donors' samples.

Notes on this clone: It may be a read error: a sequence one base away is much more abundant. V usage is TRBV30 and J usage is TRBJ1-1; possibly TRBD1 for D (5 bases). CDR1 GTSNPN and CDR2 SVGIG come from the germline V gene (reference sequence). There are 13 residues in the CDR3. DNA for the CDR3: TGTGCCTGGAGTCCCCGGGGGAGCACTGAAGCTCTCTTT. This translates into CAWSPRGSTEALF.

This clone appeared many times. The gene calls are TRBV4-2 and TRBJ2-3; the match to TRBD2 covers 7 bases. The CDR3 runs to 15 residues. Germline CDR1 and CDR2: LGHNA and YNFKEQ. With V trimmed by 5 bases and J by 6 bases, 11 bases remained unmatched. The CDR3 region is CASSSELGGTDTQYF. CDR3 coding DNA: TGTGCCAGCAGCTCAGAACTGGGGGGGACGGATACGCAGTATTTT.

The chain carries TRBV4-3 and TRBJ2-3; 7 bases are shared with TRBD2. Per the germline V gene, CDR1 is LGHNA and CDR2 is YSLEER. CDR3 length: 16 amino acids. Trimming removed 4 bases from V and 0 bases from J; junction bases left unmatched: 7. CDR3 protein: CASSPVGGGSTDTQYF. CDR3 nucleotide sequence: TGCGCCAGCAGCCCCGTGGGGGGAGGGAGCACAGATACGCAGTATTTT.

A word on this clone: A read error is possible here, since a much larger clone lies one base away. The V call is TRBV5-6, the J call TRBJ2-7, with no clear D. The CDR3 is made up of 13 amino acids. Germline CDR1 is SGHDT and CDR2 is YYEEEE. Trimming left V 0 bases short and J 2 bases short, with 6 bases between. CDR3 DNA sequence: TGTGCCAGCAGCTTGGGACTCACCTACGAGCAGTACTTC. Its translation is CASSLGLTYEQYF.

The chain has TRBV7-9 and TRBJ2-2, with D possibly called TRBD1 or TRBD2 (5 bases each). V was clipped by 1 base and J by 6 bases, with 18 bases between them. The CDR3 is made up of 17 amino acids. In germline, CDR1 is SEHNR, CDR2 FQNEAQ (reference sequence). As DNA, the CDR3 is TGTGCCAGCAGCTTAGATGGACCAGGGAGCCGGGCCGGGGAGCTGTTTTTT. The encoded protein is CASSLDGPGSRAGELFF.

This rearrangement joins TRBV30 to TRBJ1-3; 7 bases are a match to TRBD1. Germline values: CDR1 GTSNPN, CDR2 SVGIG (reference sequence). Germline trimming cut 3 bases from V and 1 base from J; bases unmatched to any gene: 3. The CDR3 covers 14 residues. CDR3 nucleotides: TGTGCCTGGAGGAGGGGGCAGTCTGGAAACACCATATATTTT. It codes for CAWRRGQSGNTIYF.

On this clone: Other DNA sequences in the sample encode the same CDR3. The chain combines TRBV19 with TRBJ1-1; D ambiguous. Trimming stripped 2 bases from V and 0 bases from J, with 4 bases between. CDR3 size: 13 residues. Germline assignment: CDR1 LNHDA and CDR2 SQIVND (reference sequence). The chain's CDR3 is CASSITVNTEAFF. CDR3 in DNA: TGTGCCAGTAGTATAACGGTGAACACTGAAGCTTTCTTT.

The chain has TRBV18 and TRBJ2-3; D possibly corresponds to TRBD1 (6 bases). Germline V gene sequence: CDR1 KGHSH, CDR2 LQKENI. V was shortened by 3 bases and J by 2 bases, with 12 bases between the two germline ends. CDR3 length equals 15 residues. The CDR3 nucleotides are TGTGCCAGCTCACCTGGGGCAGGGGCCACAGATACGCAGTATTTT. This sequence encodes CASSPGAGATDTQYF.

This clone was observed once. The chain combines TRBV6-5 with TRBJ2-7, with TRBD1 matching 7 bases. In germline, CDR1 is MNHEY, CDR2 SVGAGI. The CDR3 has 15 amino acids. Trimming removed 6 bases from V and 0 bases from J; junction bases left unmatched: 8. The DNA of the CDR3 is TGTGCCAGCAGAGCAGGGGGTTTTAGCTCCTACGAGCAGTACTTC. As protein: CASRAGGFSSYEQYF.

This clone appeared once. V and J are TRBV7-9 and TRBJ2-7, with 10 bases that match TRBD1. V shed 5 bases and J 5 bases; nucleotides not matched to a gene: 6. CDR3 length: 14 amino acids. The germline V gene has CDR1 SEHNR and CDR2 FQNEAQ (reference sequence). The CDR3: CASSPDRGLDEQYF. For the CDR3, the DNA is TGTGCCAGCAGCCCCGACAGGGGGCTGGACGAGCAGTACTTC.

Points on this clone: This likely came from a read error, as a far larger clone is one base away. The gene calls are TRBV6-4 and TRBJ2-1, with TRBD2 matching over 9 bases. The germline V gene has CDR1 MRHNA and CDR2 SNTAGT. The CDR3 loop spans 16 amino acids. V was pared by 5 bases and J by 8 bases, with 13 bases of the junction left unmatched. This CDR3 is CASSITGASGVDEQFF. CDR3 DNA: TGTGCCAGCAGTATAACCGGGGCTAGCGGGGTCGATGAGCAGTTCTTC.

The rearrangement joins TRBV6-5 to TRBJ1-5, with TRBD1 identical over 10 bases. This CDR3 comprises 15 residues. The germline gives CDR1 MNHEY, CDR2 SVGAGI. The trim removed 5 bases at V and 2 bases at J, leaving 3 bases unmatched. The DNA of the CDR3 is TGTGCCAGCAGTCCCGGGACAGGGGGCAATCAGCCCCAGCATTTT. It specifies CASSPGTGGNQPQHF.

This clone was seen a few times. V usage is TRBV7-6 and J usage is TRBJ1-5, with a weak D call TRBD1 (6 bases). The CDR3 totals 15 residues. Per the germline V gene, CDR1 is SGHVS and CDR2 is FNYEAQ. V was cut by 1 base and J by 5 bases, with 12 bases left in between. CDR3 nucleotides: TGTGCCAGCAGCTTAGAGGGGGGGTCAGATCAGCCCCAGCATTTT. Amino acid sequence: CASSLEGGSDQPQHF. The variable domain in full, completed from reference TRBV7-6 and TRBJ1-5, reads GAGVSQSPRYKVTKRGQDVALRCDPISGHVSLYWYRQALGQGPEFLTYFNYEAQQDKSGLPNDRFSAERPEGSISTLTIQRTEQRDSAMYRCASSLEGGSDQPQHFGDGTRLSIL.

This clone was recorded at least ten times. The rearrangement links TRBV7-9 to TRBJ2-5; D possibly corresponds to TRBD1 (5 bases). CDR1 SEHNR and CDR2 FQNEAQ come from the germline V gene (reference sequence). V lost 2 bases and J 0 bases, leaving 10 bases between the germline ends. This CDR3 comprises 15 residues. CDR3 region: CASSLSQGNQETQYF. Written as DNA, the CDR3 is TGTGCCAGCAGCTTATCGCAGGGTAACCAAGAGACCCAGTACTTC.

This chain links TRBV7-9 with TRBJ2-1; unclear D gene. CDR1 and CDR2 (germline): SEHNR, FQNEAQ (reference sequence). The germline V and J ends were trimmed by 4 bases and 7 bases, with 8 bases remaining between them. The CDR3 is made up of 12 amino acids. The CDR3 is CASSSFGNEQFF. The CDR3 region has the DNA TGTGCCAGCAGCTCTTTCGGTAATGAGCAGTTCTTC.

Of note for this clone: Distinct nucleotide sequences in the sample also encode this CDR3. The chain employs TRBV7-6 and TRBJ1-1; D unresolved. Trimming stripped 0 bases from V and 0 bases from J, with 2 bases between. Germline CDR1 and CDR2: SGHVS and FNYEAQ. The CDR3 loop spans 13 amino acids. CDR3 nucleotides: TGTGCCAGCAGCTTAGCGTTGAACACTGAAGCTTTCTTT. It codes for CASSLALNTEAFF.

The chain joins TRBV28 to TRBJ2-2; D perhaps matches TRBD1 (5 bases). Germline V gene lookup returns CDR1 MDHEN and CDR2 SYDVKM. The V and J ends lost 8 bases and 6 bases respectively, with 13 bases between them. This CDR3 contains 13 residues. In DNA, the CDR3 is TGTGCCAGCCCCTCGGACATTTCCGGGGAGCTGTTTTTT. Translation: CASPSDISGELFF.

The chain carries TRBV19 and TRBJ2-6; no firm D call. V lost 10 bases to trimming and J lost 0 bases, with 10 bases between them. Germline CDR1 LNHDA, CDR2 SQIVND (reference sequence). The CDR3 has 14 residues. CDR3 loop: CATQALSGANVLTF. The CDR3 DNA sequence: TGTGCCACCCAAGCGCTCTCTGGGGCCAACGTCCTGACTTTC.

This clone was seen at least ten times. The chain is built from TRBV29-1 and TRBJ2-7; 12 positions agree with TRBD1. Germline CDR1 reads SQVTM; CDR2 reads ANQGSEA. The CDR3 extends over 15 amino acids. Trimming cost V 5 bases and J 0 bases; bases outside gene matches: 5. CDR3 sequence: CSVSGTGGFSYEQYF. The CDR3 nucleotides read TGCAGCGTTTCTGGGACAGGGGGCTTCTCCTACGAGCAGTACTTC.

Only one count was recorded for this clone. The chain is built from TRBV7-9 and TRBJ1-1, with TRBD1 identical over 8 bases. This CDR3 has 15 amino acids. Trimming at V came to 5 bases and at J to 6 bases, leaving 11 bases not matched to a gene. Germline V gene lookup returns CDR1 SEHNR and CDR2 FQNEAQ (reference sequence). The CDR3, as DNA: TGTGCCAGCAGCCGCCCAGGGGGCCTGGAGCCTGAAGCTTTCTTT. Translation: CASSRPGGLEPEAFF.

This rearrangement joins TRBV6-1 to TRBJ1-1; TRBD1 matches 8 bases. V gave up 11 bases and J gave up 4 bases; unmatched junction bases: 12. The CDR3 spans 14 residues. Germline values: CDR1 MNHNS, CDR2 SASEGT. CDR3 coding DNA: TGTGCCTCAACGATAGGCAGGGGGCCCACTGAAGCTTTCTTT. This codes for CASTIGRGPTEAFF.

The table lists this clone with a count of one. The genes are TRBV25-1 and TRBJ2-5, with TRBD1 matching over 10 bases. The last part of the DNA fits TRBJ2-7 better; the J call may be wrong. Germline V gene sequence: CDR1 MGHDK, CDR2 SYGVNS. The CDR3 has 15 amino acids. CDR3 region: CASSEQTGGGGEQYF. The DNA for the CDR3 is TGTGCCAGCAGTGAGCAGACAGGGGGCGGAGGCGAGCAGTACTTC.

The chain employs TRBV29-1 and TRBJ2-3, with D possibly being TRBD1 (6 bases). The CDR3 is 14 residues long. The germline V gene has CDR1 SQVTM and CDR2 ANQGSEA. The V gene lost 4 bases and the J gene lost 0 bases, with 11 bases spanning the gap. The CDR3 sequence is CSVGGQVSTDTQYF. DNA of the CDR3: TGCAGCGTTGGGGGACAAGTAAGCACAGATACGCAGTATTTT.

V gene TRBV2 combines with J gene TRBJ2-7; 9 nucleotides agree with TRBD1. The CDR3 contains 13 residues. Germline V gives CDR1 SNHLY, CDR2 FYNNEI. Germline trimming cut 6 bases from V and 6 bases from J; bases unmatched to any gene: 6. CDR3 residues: CASRDRGVGEQYF. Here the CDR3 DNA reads TGTGCCAGCAGAGACAGGGGGGTCGGCGAGCAGTACTTC.

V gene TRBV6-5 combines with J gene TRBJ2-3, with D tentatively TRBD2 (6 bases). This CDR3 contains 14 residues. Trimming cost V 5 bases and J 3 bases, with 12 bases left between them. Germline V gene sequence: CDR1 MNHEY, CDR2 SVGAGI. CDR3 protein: CASSRDWGTDTQYF. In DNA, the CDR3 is TGTGCCAGCAGTAGGGACTGGGGGACAGATACGCAGTATTTT.

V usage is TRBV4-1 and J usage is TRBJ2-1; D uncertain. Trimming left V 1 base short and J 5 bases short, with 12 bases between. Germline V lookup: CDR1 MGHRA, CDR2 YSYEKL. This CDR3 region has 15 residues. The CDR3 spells CASSQGHDLNNEQFF. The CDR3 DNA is TGCGCCAGCAGCCAAGGCCATGACTTAAACAATGAGCAGTTCTTC.

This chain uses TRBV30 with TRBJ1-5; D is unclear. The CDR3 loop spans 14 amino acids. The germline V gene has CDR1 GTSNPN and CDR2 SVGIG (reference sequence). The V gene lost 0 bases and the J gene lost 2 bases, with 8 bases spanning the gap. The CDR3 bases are TGTGCCTGGAGTGTACGGGGTGGCAATCAGCCCCAGCATTTT. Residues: CAWSVRGGNQPQHF.

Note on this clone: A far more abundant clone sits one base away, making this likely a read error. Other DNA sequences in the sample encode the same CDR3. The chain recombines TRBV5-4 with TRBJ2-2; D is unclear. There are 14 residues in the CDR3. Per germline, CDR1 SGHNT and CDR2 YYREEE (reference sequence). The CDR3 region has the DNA TGTGCTAGCAGCTTGAAAGGGCACACCGGGGAGCTGTTTTTT. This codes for CASSLKGHTGELFF.

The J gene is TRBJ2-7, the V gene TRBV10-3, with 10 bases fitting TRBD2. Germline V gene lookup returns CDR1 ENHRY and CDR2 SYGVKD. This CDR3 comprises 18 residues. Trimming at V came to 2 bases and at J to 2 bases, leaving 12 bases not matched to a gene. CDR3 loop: CAISERGVAGGIPYEQYF. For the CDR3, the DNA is TGTGCCATCAGTGAGCGAGGGGTAGCGGGAGGAATCCCCTACGAGCAGTACTTC.

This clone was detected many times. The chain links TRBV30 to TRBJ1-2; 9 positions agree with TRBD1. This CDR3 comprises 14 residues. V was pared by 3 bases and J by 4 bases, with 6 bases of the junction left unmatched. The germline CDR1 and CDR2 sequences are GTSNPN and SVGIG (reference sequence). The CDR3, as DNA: TGTGCCTGGAGGTGGACAGGGGCGGGCTATGGCTACACCTTC. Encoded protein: CAWRWTGAGYGYTF.

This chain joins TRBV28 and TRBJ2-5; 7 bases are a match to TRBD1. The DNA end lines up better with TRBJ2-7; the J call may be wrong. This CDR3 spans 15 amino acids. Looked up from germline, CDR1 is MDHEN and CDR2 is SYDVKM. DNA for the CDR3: TGTGCCAGCAGTTCCGAGCACAGGGGTTCCTACGAGCAGTACTTC. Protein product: CASSSEHRGSYEQYF.

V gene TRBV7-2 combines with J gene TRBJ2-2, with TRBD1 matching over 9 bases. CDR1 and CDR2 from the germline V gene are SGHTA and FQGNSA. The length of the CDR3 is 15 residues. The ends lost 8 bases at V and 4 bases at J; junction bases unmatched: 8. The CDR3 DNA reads TGTGCCAGCGGGGCACAGGGGGCGAGCACCGGGGAGCTGTTTTTT. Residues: CASGAQGASTGELFF.